This T cell receptor beta chain was retrieved from a study of shared clonotypes between healthy human individuals. Generated by immunoSEQ multiplex PCR, the TCRdb table keeps only in-frame clones and is missing some. Of 2 million to 2.5 million clones listed, around 95% were seen once; the top ten hold approximately 0.13%. V gave up 5 bases and J gave up 4 bases, with 14 bases separating them. The germline CDR1 and CDR2 sequences are SGHVS and FNYEAQ. This CDR3 region has 14 residues. Sequencing was carried out using naive CD4+ T cells sorted from blood. Subset indicated: CD45RA+ positively selected. The TCR was taken from a man in his late teens or twenties in good health. The V call is TRBV7-6, the J call TRBJ2-5; the D gene is possibly TRBD2 (6 bases). The CDR3 DNA reads TGTGCCAGCAGCCTGGGCGGAGCGGGAGAGACCCAGTACTTC. Translating it yields CASSLGGAGETQYF. The variable domain in full, completed from reference TRBV7-6 and TRBJ2-5, reads GAGVSQSPRYKVTKRGQDVALRCDPISGHVSLYWYRQALGQGPEFLTYFNYEAQQDKSGLPNDRFSAERPEGSISTLTIQRTEQRDSAMYRCASSLGGAGETQYFGPGTRLLVL.